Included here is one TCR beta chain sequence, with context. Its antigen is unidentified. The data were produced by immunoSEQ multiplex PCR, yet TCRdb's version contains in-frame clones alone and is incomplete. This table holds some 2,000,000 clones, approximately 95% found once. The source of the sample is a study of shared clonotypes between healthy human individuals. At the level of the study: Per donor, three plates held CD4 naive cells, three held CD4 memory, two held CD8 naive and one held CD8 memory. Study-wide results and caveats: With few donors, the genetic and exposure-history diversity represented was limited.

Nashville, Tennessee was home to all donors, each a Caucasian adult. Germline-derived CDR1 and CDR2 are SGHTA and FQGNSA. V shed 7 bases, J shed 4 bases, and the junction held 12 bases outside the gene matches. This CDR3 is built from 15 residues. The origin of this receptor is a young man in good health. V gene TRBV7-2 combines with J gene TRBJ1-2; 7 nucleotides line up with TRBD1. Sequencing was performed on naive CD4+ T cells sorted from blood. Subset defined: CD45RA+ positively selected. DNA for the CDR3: TGTGCCAGCACCATTATGAAGGGGGCGGCCTATGGCTACACCTTC. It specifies CASTIMKGAAYGYTF. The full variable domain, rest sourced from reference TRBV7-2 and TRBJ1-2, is GAGVSQSPSNKVTEKGKDVELRCDPISGHTALYWYRQSLGQGLEFLIYFQGNSAPDKSGLPSDRFSAERTGGSVSTLTIQRTQQEDSAVYLCASTIMKGAAYGYTFGSGTRLTVV.